The T cell receptor beta chain under discussion was sequenced for a study of cytomegalovirus exposure and HLA in healthy donors. Study findings and constraints: For most subjects, TCR beta sequences were reported to predict HLA-A and HLA-B alleles with accuracy.

A multiplex PCR was run with 60 Vbeta primers and 13 Jbeta primers. Method: immunoSEQ multiplex PCR; TCRdb's copy keeps in-frame clones and lacks some. The sample contains fewer than 150,000 clones, around 77% of which appear only once. Comment on this clone: Its target is not known.

Per germline, CDR1 SGHAT and CDR2 FQNNGV. J gave up 7 bases and V 2 bases, and 15 bases lay outside the gene matches. This CDR3 comprises 17 residues. Sequencing used PBMCs. This TCR came from a woman aged 50 to 60 in good health and CMV-seronegative. The rearrangement uses TRBV11-2 and TRBJ1-2; 8 bases align to TRBD1. The CDR3 DNA reads TGTGCCAGCAGCTTAAACCTTGGGCCAGGGGGCTCTGGTGGCTACACCTTC. Its protein is CASSLNLGPGGSGGYTF.